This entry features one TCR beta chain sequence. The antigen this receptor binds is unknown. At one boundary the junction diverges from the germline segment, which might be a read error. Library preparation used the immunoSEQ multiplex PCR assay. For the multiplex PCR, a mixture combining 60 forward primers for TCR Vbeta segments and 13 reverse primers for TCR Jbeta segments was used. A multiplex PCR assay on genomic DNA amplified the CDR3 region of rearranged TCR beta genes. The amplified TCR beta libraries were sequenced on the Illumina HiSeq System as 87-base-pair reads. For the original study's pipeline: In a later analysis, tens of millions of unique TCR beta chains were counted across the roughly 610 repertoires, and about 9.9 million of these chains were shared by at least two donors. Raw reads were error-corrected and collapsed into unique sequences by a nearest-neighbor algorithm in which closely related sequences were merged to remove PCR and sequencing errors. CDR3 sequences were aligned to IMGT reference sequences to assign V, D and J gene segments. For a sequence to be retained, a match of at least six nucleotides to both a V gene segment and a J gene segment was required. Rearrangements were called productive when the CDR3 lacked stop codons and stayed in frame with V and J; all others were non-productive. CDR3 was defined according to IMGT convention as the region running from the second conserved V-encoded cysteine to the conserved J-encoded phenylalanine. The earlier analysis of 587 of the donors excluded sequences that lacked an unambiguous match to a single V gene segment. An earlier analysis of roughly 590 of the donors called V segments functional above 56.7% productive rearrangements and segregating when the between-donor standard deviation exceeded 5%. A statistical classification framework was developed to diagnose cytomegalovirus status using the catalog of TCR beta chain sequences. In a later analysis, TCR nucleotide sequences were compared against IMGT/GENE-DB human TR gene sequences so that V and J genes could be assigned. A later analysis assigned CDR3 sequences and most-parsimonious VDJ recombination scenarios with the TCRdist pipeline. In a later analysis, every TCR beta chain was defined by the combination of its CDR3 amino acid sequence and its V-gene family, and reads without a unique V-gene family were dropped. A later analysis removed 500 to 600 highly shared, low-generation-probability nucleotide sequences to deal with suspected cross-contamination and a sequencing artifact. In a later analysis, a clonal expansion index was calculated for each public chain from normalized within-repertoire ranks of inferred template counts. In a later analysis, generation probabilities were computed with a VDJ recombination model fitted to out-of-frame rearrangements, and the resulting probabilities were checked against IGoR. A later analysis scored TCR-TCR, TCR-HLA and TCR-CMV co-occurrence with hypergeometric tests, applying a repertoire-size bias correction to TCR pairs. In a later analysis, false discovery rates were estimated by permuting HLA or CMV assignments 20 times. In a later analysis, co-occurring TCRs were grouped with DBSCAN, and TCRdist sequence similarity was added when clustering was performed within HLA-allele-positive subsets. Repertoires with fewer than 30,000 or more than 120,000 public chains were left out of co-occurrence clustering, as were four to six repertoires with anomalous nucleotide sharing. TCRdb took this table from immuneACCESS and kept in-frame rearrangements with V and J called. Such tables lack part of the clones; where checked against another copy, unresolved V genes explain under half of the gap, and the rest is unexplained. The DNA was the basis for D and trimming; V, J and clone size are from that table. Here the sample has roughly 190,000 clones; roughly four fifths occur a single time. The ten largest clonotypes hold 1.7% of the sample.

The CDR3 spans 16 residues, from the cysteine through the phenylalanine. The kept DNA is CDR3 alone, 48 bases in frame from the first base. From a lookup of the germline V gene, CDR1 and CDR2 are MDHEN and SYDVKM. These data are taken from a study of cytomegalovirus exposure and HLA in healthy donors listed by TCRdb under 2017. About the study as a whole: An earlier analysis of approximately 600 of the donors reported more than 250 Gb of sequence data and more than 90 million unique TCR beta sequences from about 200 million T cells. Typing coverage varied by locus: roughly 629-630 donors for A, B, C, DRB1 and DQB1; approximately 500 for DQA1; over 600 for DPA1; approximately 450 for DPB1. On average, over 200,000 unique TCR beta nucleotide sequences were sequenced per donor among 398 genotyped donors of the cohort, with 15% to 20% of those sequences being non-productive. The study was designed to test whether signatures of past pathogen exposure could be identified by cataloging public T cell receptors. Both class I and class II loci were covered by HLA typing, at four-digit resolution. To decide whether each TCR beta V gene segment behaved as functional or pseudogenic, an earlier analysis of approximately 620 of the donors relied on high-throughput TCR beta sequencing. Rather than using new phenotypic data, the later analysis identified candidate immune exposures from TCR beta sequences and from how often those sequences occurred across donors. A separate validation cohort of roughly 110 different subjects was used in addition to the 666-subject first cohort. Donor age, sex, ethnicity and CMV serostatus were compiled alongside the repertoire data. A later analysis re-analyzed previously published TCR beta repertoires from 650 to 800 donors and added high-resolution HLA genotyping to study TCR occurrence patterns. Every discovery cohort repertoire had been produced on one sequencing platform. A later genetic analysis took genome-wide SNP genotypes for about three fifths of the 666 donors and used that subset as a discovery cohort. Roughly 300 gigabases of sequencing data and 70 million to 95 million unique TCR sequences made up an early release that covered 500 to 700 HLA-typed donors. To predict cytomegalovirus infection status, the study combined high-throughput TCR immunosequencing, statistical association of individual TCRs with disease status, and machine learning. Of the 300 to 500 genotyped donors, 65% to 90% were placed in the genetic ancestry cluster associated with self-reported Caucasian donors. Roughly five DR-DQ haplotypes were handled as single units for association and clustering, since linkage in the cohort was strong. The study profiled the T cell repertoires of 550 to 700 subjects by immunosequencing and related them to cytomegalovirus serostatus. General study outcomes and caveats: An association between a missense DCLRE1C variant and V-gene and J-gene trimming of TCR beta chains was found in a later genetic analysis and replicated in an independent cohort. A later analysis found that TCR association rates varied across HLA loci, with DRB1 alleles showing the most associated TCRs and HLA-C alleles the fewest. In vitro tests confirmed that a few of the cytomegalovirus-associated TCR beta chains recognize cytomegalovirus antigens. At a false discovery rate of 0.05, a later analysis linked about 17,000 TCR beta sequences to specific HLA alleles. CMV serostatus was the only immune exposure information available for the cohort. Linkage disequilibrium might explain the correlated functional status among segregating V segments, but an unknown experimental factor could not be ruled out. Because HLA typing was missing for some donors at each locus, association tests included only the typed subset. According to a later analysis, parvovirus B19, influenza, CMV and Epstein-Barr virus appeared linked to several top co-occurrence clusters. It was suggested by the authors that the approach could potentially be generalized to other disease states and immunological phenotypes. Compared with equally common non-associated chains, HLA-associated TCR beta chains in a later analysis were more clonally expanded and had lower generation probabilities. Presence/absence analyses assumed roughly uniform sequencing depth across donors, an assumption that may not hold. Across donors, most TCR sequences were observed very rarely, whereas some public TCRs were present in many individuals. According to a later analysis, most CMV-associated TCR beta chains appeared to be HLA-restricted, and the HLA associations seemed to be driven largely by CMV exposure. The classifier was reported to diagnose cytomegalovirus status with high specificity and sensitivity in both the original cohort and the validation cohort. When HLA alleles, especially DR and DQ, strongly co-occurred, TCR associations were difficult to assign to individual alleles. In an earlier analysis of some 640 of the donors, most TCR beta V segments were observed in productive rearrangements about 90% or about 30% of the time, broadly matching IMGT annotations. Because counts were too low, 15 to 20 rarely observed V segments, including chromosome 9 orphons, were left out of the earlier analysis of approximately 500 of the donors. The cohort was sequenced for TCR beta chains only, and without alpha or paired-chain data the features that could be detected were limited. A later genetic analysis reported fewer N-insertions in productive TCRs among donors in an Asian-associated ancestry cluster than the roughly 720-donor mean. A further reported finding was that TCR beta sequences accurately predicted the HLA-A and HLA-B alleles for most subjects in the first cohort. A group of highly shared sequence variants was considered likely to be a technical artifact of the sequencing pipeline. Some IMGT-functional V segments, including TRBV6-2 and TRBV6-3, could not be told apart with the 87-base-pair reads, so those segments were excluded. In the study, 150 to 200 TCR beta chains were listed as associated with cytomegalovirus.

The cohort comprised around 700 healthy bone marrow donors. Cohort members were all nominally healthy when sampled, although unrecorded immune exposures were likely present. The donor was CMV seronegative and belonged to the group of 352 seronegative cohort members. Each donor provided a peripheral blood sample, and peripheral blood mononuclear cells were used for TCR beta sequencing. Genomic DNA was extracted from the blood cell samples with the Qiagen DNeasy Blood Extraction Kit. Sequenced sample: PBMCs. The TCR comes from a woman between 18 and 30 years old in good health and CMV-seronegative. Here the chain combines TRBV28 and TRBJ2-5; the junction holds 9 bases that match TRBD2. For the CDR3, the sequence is CASSLGGRALAEAQYF. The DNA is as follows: TGTGCCAGCAGTTTAGGCGGGAGGGCCCTCGCAGAGGCCCAGTACTTC.